The T cell receptor (beta chain) described here comes from a study of PD-L1 blockade in urothelial cancer. Overall study: In the mid-2010s therapy began: atezolizumab 1,200 mg intravenously every 3 weeks. Timepoints chosen for blood analysis were 3 weeks (second dose) and 6 weeks after treatment start. Blood samples had a median of around 150,000 T cells.

This table comes from immunoSEQ multiplex PCR, and its TCRdb copy is limited to in-frame clones, with some not included. The sample lists 85,000 to 90,000 clones; over 65% were seen once. Indicated time point: pretreatment peripheral blood. Samples were collected from each patient before treatment and during treatment. Each patient gave between 1 and 8 of them in total. The source was PBMCs, collected around atezolizumab (anti-PD-L1) treatment. The source is a man aged 60 to 75 with urothelial cancer.

DNA of the CDR3: TGTGCCACCCACCCGCGGGCGGGGGAGCAGTACTTC. It codes for CATHPRAGEQYF. This chain connects TRBV6-1 to TRBJ2-7; tentatively, D is TRBD2 (6 bases). Germline-derived CDR1 and CDR2 are MNHNS and SASEGT. This CDR3 contains 12 residues. V lost 10 bases to trimming and J lost 7 bases, with 17 bases between them.